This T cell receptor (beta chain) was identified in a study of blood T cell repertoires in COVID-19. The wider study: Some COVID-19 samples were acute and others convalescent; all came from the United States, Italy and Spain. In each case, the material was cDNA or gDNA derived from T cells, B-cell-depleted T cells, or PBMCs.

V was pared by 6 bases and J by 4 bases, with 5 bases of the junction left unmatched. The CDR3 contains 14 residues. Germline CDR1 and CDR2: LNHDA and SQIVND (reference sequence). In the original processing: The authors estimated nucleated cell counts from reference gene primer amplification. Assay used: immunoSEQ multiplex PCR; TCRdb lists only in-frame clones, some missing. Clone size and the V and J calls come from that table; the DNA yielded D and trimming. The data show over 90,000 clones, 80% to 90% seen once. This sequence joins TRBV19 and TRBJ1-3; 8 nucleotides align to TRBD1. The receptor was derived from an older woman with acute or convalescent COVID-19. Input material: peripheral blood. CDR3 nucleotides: TGTGCCAGTAGCGCGACAGGGGTAGGAAACACCATATATTTT. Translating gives CASSATGVGNTIYF.